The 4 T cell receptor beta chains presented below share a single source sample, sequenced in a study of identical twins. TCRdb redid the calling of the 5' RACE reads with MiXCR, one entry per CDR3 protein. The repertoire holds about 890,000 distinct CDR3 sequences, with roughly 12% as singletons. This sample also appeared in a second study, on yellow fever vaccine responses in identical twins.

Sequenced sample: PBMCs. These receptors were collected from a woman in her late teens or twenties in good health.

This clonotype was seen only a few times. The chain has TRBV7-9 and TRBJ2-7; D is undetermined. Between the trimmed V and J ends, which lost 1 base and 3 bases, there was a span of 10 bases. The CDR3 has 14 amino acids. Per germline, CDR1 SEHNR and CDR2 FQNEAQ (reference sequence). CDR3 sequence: CASSLDSNGYEQYF. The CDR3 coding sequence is TGTGCCAGCAGCTTAGACAGCAACGGCTACGAGCAGTACTTC. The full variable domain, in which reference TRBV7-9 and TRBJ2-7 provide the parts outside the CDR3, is DTGVSQNPRHKITKRGQNVTFRCDPISEHNRLYWYRQTLGQGPEFLTYFQNEAQLEKSRLLSDRFSAERPKGSFSTLEIQRTEQGDSAMYLCASSLDSNGYEQYFGPGTRLTVT.

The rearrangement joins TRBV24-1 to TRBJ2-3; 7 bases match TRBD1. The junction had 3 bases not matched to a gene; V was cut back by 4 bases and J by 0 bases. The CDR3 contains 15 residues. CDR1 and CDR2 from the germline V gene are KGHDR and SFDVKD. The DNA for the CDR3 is TGTGCCACCAGTGACGACAGGGTCAGCACAGATACGCAGTATTTT. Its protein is CATSDDRVSTDTQYF.

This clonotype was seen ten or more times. CDR3 sequence reads: CASSEEHPPVTEKLFF. The DNA of the CDR3 is TGTGCCAGCAGTGAAGAACATCCGCCCGTAACCGAAAAACTGTTTTTT. The chain is built from TRBV2 and TRBJ1-4; the D is unclear. Germline CDR1 reads SNHLY; CDR2 reads FYNNEI. The CDR3 has 16 residues. Trimming removed 1 base at V and 8 bases at J, with 17 bases between.

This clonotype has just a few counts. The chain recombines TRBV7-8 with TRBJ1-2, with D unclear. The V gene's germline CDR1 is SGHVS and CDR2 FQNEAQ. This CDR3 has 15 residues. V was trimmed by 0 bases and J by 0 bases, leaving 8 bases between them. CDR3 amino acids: CASSLAGRANYGYTF. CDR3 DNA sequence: TGTGCCAGCAGCTTAGCGGGCAGAGCTAACTATGGCTACACCTTC.